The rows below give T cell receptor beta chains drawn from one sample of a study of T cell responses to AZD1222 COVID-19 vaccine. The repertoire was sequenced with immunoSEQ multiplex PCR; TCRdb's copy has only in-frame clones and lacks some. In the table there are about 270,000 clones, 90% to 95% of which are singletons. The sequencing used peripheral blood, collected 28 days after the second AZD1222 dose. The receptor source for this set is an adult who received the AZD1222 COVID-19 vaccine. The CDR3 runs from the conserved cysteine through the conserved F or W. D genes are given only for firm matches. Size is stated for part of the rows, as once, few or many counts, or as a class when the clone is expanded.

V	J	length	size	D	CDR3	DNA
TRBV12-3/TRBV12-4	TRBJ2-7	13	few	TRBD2	CASSPLAGGEQYF	TGTGCCAGCAGTCCTTTAGCGGGGGGCGAGCAGTACTTC
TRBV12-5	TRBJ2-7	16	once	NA	CASGLFTGQRDYEQYF	TGTGCTAGTGGTCTTTTTACGGGACAAAGAGACTACGAGCAGTACTTC
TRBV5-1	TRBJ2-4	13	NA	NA	CASSLRASDIQYF	TGCGCCAGCAGCTTGAGGGCCTCGGACATTCAGTACTTC
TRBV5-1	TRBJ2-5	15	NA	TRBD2	CASSEWTSGQETQYF	TGCGCCAGCAGCGAATGGACTAGTGGGCAAGAGACCCAGTACTTC
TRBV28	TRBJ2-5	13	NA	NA	CASRVTGQETQYF	TGTGCCAGCAGGGTGACAGGACAAGAGACCCAGTACTTC
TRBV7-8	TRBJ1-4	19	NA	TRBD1	CASSLLARGVPSPNEKLFF	TGTGCCAGCAGCTTATTGGCCAGGGGGGTGCCCTCTCCTAATGAAAAACTGTTTTTT
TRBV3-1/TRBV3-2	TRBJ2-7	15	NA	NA	CASSRGGLATYEQYF	TGTGCCAGCAGCCGTGGGGGGCTAGCAACCTACGAGCAGTACTTC
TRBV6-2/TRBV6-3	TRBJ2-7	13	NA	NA	CASSPPAISEQYF	TGTGCCAGCAGCCCCCCCGCTATATCCGAGCAGTACTTC
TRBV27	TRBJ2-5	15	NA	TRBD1	CASSLYGTGEETQYF	TGTGCCAGCAGTTTATATGGGACAGGGGAAGAGACCCAGTACTTC
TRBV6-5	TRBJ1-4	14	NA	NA	CASSYSTGPGKLFF	TGTGCCAGCAGTTACTCTACAGGGCCGGGAAAACTGTTTTTT
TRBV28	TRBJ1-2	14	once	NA	CASSFLGNVYGYTF	TGTGCCAGCAGTTTTCTAGGGAATGTCTATGGCTACACCTTC
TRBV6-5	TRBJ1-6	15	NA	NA	CASSYSEGLNSPLHF	TGTGCCAGCAGTTACTCGGAAGGGTTGAATTCACCCCTCCACTTT
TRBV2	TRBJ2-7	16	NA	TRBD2	CASNGASGVTPYEQYF	TGTGCCAGCAATGGCGCTAGCGGGGTGACCCCCTACGAGCAGTACTTC
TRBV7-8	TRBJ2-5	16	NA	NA	CASSPPKGRDEETQYF	TGTGCCAGCAGCCCGCCGAAGGGGCGGGATGAAGAGACCCAGTACTTC
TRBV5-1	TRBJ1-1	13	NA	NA	CASSQRPQGKAFF	TGCGCCAGCAGCCAAAGACCACAGGGCAAGGCTTTCTTT
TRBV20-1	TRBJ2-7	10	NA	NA	CSAGVGEQYF	TGCAGTGCTGGGGTAGGCGAGCAGTACTTC
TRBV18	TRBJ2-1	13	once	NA	CASSPPSYNEQFF	TGTGCCAGCTCACCACCCAGTTACAATGAGCAGTTCTTC
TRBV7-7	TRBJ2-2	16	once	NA	CASSLNPTGSSGELFF	TGTGCTAGCAGCTTAAACCCCACCGGGTCCAGCGGGGAGCTGTTTTTT
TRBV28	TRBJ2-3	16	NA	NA	CASSLGGLTSTDTQYF	TGTGCCAGCAGTTTAGGAGGGTTGACTAGCACAGATACGCAGTATTTT
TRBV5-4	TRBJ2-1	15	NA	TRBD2	CASSFHSAGANEQFF	TGTGCCAGCAGCTTTCACTCTGCGGGAGCCAATGAGCAGTTCTTC
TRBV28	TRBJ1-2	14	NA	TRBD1	CASSTRQGARGYTF	TGTGCCAGCAGTACCCGACAGGGGGCAAGGGGCTACACCTTC
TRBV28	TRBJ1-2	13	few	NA	CASRREGKYGYTF	TGTGCCAGCAGGCGGGAGGGAAAATATGGCTACACCTTC
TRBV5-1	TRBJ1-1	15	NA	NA	CASSLGPGGDTEAFF	TGCGCCAGCAGCTTGGGGCCCGGAGGGGACACTGAAGCTTTCTTT